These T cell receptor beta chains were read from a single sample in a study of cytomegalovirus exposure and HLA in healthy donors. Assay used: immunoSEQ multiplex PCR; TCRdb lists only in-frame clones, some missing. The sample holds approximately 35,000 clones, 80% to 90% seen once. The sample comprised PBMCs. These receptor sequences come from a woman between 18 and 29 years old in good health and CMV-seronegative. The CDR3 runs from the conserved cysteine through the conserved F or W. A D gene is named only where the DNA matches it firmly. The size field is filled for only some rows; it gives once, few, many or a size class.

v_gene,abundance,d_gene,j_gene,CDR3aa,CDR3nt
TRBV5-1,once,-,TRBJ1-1,CASSLGRERGRAFF,TGCGCCAGCAGCTTGGGAAGGGAGCGGGGTAGGGCTTTCTTT
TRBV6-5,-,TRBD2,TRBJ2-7,CASTPGGSYEQYF,TGTGCCAGCACCCCCGGGGGGTCCTACGAGCAGTACTTC
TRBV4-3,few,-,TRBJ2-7,CASSQGLGPTGHEQYF,TGCGCCAGCAGCCAGGGGCTCGGGCCCACAGGCCACGAGCAGTACTTC
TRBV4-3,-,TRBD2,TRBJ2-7,CASSQSPLAGGGEQYF,TGCGCCAGCAGCCAATCCCCCTTAGCGGGAGGAGGCGAGCAGTACTTC
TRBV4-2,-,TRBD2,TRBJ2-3,CASSQDSLAGEPVSTQYF,TGTGCCAGCAGCCAAGATTCACTAGCGGGGGAGCCCGTGAGTACGCAGTATTTT
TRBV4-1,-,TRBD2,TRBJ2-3,CASSRRLAASTDTQYF,TGCGCCAGCAGCCGTAGACTAGCGGCTAGCACAGATACGCAGTATTTT
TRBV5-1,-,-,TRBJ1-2,CASSRDDRRNYGYTF,TGCGCCAGCAGCCGCGATGACAGGCGGAACTATGGCTACACCTTC
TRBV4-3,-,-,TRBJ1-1,CASSQDSPRGWGVNTEAFF,TGCGCCAGCAGCCAAGATAGCCCGAGGGGTTGGGGGGTGAACACTGAAGCTTTCTTT
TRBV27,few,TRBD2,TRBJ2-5,CASSLAGESQETQYF,TGTGCCAGCAGTTTAGCGGGAGAATCTCAAGAGACCCAGTACTTC
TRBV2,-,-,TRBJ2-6,CASIWAAGANVLTF,TGTGCCAGCATCTGGGCTGCTGGGGCCAACGTCCTGACTTTC
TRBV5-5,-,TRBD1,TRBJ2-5,CASSLEGQGRETQYF,TGTGCCAGCAGCTTGGAGGGACAGGGACGCGAGACCCAGTACTTC
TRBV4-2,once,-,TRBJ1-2,CASSQVGQGFNGYTF,TGTGCCAGCAGCCAAGTCGGCCAGGGGTTCAATGGCTACACCTTC
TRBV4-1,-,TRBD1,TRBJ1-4,CASSQPGTGDEKLFF,TGCGCCAGCAGCCAACCCGGGACAGGGGATGAAAAACTGTTTTTT
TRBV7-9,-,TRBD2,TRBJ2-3,CASSERLAGDTDTQYF,TGTGCCAGCAGCGAACGACTAGCGGGGGACACAGATACGCAGTATTTT
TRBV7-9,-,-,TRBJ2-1,CASSLDRNEQFF,TGTGCCAGCAGCCTCGACAGGAATGAGCAGTTCTTC
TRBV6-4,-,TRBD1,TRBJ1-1,CASSPGTEPNTEAFF,TGTGCCAGCAGCCCCGGGACAGAACCTAACACTGAAGCTTTCTTT
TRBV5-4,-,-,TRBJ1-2,CASSLVTGPYTF,TGTGCCAGCAGCTTGGTCACAGGACCCTACACCTTC
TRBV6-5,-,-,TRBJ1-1,CASSNYRGSTEAFF,TGTGCCAGCAGTAATTATCGGGGATCCACTGAAGCTTTCTTT
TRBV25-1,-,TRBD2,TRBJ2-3,CASSGGPSGRVNGQYF,TGTGCCAGCAGTGGGGGTCCTAGCGGGAGGGTGAACGGGCAGTATTTT
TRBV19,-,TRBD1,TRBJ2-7,CASSISGQGMNEQYF,TGTGCCAGTAGTATTTCGGGACAGGGAATGAACGAGCAGTACTTC
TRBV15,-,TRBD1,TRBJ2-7,CATSRGLFSRDRASHEQYF,TGTGCCACCAGCAGAGGTCTCTTTTCGCGGGACAGGGCATCCCACGAGCAGTACTTC
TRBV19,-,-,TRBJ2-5,CASSRGTGETQYF,TGTGCCAGTAGCCGGGGGACCGGAGAGACCCAGTACTTC
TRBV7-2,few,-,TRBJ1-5,CASSQQYGQPQNF,TGTGCCAGCAGCCAACAGTACGGTCAGCCCCAGAATTTT